Listed here are 21 T cell receptor beta chains from one sample, sequenced in a study of vaccination effects on CD4 cells after COVID-19. Using viral peptide pools, the ViraFEST assay grew out antigen-specific CD4+ T cells prior to sequencing. Following a roughly 10-day culture, CD4+ T cells were purified. Two doses of BNT162b2 or mRNA-1273 vaccine were administered to participants. The antigens these receptors bind are not known. TCRdb's copy holds only in-frame clones and misses some; the assay was immunoSEQ multiplex PCR. The sample lists approximately 30,000 clones, roughly four fifths occurring once. The sequencing here drew on CD4+ T cells from PBMCs cultured with HCoV-NL63 spike peptides, taken after COVID-19 vaccination. These receptors came from a human donor who received a COVID-19 vaccine. Some clones in this sample may be carry-over from other donors' samples.

This clone has only one observation. V usage is TRBV29-1 and J usage is TRBJ2-1, with D perhaps TRBD2 (7 bases). Germline loops: CDR1 SQVTM, CDR2 ANQGSEA. The CDR3 loop spans 14 amino acids. V was pared by 7 bases and J by 5 bases, with 18 bases between. Here the CDR3 reads CSADWGGANNEQFF. The CDR3 coding sequence is TGCAGCGCCGATTGGGGGGGGGCCAACAATGAGCAGTTCTTC.

The rearrangement links TRBV5-6 to TRBJ1-4; the match to TRBD1 covers 9 bases. Germline CDR1 is SGHDT and CDR2 is YYEEEE. The CDR3 is 15 residues long. The ends lost 4 bases at V and 7 bases at J; junction bases unmatched: 8. CDR3 DNA sequence: TGTGCCAGCAGCGCCATGACAGGGGGAGGTGAAAAACTGTTTTTT. Translating it yields CASSAMTGGGEKLFF.

The rearrangement uses TRBV20-1 and TRBJ1-2; tentative D call: TRBD1 (5 bases). V was trimmed by 3 bases and J by 3 bases, leaving 11 bases between them. Germline values: CDR1 DFQATT, CDR2 SNEGSKA (reference sequence). The CDR3 runs 13 residues. The CDR3 region has the DNA TGCAGTGCTAGTGCCCAGGGAGACTATGGCTACACCTTC. Its translation is CSASAQGDYGYTF.

The chain is built from TRBV5-1 and TRBJ1-1; possibly TRBD1 for D (5 bases). V was cut by 3 bases and J by 5 bases, with 11 bases left in between. This CDR3 has 13 residues. Germline CDR1 is SGHRS and CDR2 is YFSETQ. CDR3 amino acids: CASSWSQGTEAFF. The DNA for the CDR3 is TGCGCCAGCAGCTGGAGTCAGGGAACTGAAGCTTTCTTT. The variable domain in full, with the rest retrieved from reference TRBV5-1 and TRBJ1-1, is KAGVTQTPRYLIKTRGQQVTLSCSPISGHRSVSWYQQTPGQGLQFLFEYFSETQRNKGNFPGRFSGRQFSNSRSEMNVSTLELGDSALYLCASSWSQGTEAFFGQGTRLTVV.

This chain connects TRBV18 to TRBJ1-1; no firm D call. Trimming shortened V by 6 bases and J by 7 bases, and 12 bases separated the two germline ends. Looked up from germline, CDR1 is KGHSH and CDR2 is LQKENI. The length of the CDR3 is 12 residues. CDR3 nucleotide sequence: TGTGCCAGCTCGACCCTCCGGAATGAAGCTTTCTTT. Translating gives CASSTLRNEAFF.

This chain links TRBV5-4 with TRBJ2-3, with 12 nucleotides matching TRBD1. The V and J ends lost 1 base and 4 bases, in that order; junction bases with no gene match: 4. In germline, CDR1 is SGHNT, CDR2 YYREEE (reference sequence). This CDR3 has 16 amino acids. This chain's CDR3 is CASSLFRDRGPDTQYF. CDR3 bases: TGTGCCAGCAGCTTGTTCCGGGACAGGGGGCCAGATACGCAGTATTTT.

The chain recombines TRBV7-3 with TRBJ2-2; D is possibly TRBD1 (5 bases). Trimming shortened V by 5 bases and J by 5 bases, and 12 bases separated the two germline ends. Germline CDR1 and CDR2: SGHTA and FQGTGA. This CDR3 is built from 14 residues. The CDR3 sequence: CASSSRVGTGELFF. DNA of the CDR3: TGTGCCAGCAGCAGCAGGGTAGGGACCGGGGAGCTGTTTTTT.

This rearrangement joins TRBV6-2 or TRBV6-3 to TRBJ1-2, with no clear D. V lost 3 bases and J 4 bases, leaving 12 bases between the germline ends. The CDR3 runs 14 residues. Germline V lookup: CDR1 MNHEY, CDR2 SVGEGT. The CDR3 sequence is CASSYSVGPYGYTF. The CDR3 region has the DNA TGTGCCAGCAGTTATTCAGTCGGCCCCTATGGCTACACCTTC.

The chain couples TRBV2 to TRBJ1-2; D ambiguous. CDR1 and CDR2 from the germline V gene are SNHLY and FYNNEI. V lost 2 bases and J lost 9, with 10 bases in between. This CDR3 is built from 12 residues. The chain's CDR3 is CASSEQVVCYTF. CDR3 nucleotides: TGTGCCAGCAGTGAACAGGTCGTTTGCTACACCTTC.

The gene calls are TRBV6-1 and TRBJ1-5; unclear D gene. CDR1 is MNHNS, CDR2 SASEGT, per germline. Trimming removed 1 base from V and 6 bases from J, with 1 base in between. This CDR3 has 11 residues. CDR3 bases: TGTGCCAGCAGTGAAGGTCAGCCCCAGCATTTT. Translation: CASSEGQPQHF.

This rearrangement joins TRBV21-1 to TRBJ1-5; the table's D gene call, TRBD1, was not cross checked with the DNA. TRBV21-1 is annotated as a pseudogene. The CDR3 is made up of 17 amino acids. This chain's CDR3 is CASSIRQGLTAIQPQHF. DNA of the CDR3: TGTGCCAGCAGCATACGACAGGGCCTTACCGCAATCCAGCCCCAGCATTTT.

V and J are TRBV29-1 and TRBJ1-2; D ambiguous. Looked up from germline, CDR1 is SQVTM and CDR2 is ANQGSEA. V was clipped by 4 bases and J by 0 bases, with 6 bases between them. The CDR3 extends over 12 amino acids. The CDR3 nucleotides are TGCAGCGTTGGAGACACTAACTATGGCTACACCTTC. It translates to CSVGDTNYGYTF.

This clone turned up a few times. The CDR3 coding sequence is TGTGCCAGCAGCTTAAGGGTAGCAACCTACGAGCAGTACGTC. Its translation is CASSLRVATYEQYV. The rearrangement links TRBV7-3 to TRBJ2-7, with no clear D. The CDR3 sequence is 14 residues long. V lost 1 base, J lost 2 bases, and 9 bases lay in between. The germline gives CDR1 SGHTA, CDR2 FQGTGA.

The chain has TRBV12-5 and TRBJ2-4, with a possible D match to TRBD1 (6 bases). V gave up 4 bases and J gave up 0 bases, with 16 bases separating them. Germline V gives CDR1 LGHNT, CDR2 FRNRAP. The CDR3 length is 17 residues. In DNA form, the CDR3 reads TGTGCTAGTGGTTCGATTTTGGACAGACGAGCCAAAAACATTCAGTACTTC. This translates into CASGSILDRRAKNIQYF.

This clone was recorded a few times. This chain links TRBV6-2 or TRBV6-3 with TRBJ1-1; D remains ambiguous. V was pared by 2 bases and J by 0 bases, with 7 bases between. CDR1 MNHEY and CDR2 SVGEGT come from the germline V gene. The CDR3 consists of 14 residues. The CDR3 DNA reads TGTGCCAGCAGTTACCAGCAAATGAACACTGAAGCTTTCTTT. This encodes CASSYQQMNTEAFF.

The rearrangement joins TRBV7-9 to TRBJ2-1; a weak D match, TRBD1 (6 bases). V lost 0 bases and J lost 4, with 13 bases in between. This CDR3 region has 16 residues. Germline V gene data show CDR1 as SEHNR and CDR2 as FQNEAQ (reference sequence). The chain's CDR3 is CASSLAPGTSYNEQFF. The CDR3 DNA is TGTGCCAGCAGCTTAGCTCCCGGGACAAGTTACAATGAGCAGTTCTTC. The full variable domain, completed using reference TRBV7-9 and TRBJ2-1, is DTGVSQNPRHKITKRGQNVTFRCDPISEHNRLYWYRQTLGQGPEFLTYFQNEAQLEKSRLLSDRFSAERPKGSFSTLEIQRTEQGDSAMYLCASSLAPGTSYNEQFFGPGTRLTVL.

The J gene is TRBJ1-2, the V gene TRBV6-6, with a tentative D call TRBD1 (6 bases). The germline gives CDR1 MNHNY, CDR2 SVGAGI (reference sequence). CDR3 length equals 14 residues. V dropped 2 bases and J dropped 4 bases, with 11 bases sitting between them. CDR3 nucleotide sequence: TGTGCCAGCAGTTACCCGACAGGCAGCTATGGCTACACCTTC. Protein sequence: CASSYPTGSYGYTF.

This clone was detected only once. The J gene is TRBJ1-2, the V gene TRBV7-3; D is possibly TRBD1 (5 bases). CDR1 and CDR2 (germline): SGHTA, FQGTGA. This CDR3 is built from 15 residues. The V end was cut by 0 bases, the J end by 2 bases, with 10 bases between. Here the CDR3 DNA reads TGTGCCAGCAGCTTAACTCCAGGGTTCAACTATGGCTACACCTTC. Translation: CASSLTPGFNYGYTF.

This clone was observed a few times. The V call is TRBV5-6, the J call TRBJ2-1; D is undetermined. The germline CDR1 and CDR2 sequences are SGHDT and YYEEEE. V lost 0 bases and J lost 8, with 9 bases in between. The CDR3 is 13 amino acids. CDR3 protein: CASSLVSFDEQFF. CDR3 in DNA: TGTGCCAGCAGCTTGGTGAGTTTCGATGAGCAGTTCTTC.

The genes are TRBV7-3 and TRBJ1-2, with a possible D match to TRBD1 (5 bases). Germline V gene data show CDR1 as SGHTA and CDR2 as FQGTGA. The CDR3 runs to 15 residues. With 1 base removed from V and 2 bases from J, the gap between germline ends came to 11 bases. CDR3 DNA: TGTGCCAGCAGCTTAAGAGGCGGGACGAACTATGGCTACACCTTC. Translating it yields CASSLRGGTNYGYTF.

The chain recombines TRBV10-3 with TRBJ2-5, with 8 positions matching TRBD2. This CDR3 contains 14 residues. Germline values: CDR1 ENHRY, CDR2 SYGVKD. Trimming cost V 10 bases and J 4 bases; bases outside gene matches: 11. CDR3 nucleotide sequence: TGTGCCACCTACCCCGGGACTAGTGGAGAGACCCAGTACTTC. This translates into CATYPGTSGETQYF.